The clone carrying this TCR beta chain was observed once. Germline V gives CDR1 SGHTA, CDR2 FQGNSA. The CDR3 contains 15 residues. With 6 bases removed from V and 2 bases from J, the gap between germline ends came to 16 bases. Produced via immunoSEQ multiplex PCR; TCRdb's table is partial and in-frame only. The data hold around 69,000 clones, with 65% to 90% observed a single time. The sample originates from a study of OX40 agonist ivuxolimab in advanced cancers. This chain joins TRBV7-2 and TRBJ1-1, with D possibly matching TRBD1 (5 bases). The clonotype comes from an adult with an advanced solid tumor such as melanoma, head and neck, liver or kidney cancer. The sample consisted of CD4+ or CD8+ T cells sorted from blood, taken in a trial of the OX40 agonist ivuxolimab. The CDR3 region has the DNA TGTGCCAGCAGTTCCGGTTCAGGGAGCAACACTGAAGCTTTCTTT. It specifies CASSSGSGSNTEAFF.